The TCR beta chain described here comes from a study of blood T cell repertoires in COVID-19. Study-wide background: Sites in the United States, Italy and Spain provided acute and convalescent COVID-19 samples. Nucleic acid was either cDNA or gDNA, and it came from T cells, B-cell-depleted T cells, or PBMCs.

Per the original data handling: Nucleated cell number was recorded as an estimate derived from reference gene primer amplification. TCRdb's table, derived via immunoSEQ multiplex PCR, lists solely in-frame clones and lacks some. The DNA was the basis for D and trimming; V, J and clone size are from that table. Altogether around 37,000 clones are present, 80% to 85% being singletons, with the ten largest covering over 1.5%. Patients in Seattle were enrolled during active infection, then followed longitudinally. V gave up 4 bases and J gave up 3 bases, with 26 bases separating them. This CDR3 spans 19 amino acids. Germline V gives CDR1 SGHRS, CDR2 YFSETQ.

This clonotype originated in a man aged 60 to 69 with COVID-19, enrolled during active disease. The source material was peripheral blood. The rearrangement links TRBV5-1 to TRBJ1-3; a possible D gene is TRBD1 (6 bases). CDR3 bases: TGCGCCAGCAGCCCAGGGGCCCCCATAATAAATCTCTTTGGAAACACCATATATTTT. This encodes CASSPGAPIINLFGNTIYF. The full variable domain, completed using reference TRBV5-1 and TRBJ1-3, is KAGVTQTPRYLIKTRGQQVTLSCSPISGHRSVSWYQQTPGQGLQFLFEYFSETQRNKGNFPGRFSGRQFSNSRSEMNVSTLELGDSALYLCASSPGAPIINLFGNTIYFGEGSWLTVV.